The clone carrying this T cell receptor beta chain was observed a handful of times. Its antigen is unknown. Germline V gene lookup returns CDR1 SQVTM and CDR2 ANQGSEA. The CDR3 length is 12 residues. V lost 6 bases, J lost 1 base, and 9 bases lay in between. TCRdb re-called the reads through MiXCR, storing one row per CDR3 protein. The sample yields about 900,000 distinct CDR3 sequences, approximately 32% seen once. The data originate from a study of T cell repertoires in cytomegalovirus infection. Turning to the study itself: Recently described HLA-C-restricted plus well-studied HLA-B-restricted CMV epitopes were used. Indications came from public TCR beta signatures; they pointed to CMV infection and to a matching HLA type. Findings and caveats of the study: There were HLA-C-restricted CMV-specific TCR beta clonotypes dominating the ex vivo response. Cumulated frequencies of public TCR beta families served to identify carriers of CMV plus the relevant HLA.

Sequencing used cultured CD8+ T cells from PBMCs, obtained from culture after CMV antigen stimulation. The gene calls are TRBV29-1 and TRBJ1-1, with D possibly TRBD1 on 6 matching bases. The source is a human donor in good health (CMV status not recorded). Some clones in this sample may be carry-over from other donors' samples. CDR3: CSVPTGNTEAFF. Here the CDR3 DNA reads TGCAGCGTGCCGACAGGGAACACTGAAGCTTTCTTT.